This TCR beta chain was captured in a study of shared clonotypes between healthy human individuals. Study-level points and caveats: Of the naive CD4 clonotypes, around 4.7% were shared across several donors. Across subsets, estimated richness was generally greater for naive than for memory populations. All-four-donor shared clonotypes had higher generation probabilities than non-shared clonotypes did.

Germline CDR1 is LNHNV and CDR2 is YYDKDF (reference sequence). The length of the CDR3 is 15 residues. V lost 6 bases and J lost 1, with 13 bases in between. Only CD45RO-negative cells positively selected for CCR7 counted as naive CD8 cells, so terminally differentiated effector memory CD45RA+ cells were excluded. Every subset's genomic DNA went evenly onto several immunoSEQ plates. The data were produced by immunoSEQ multiplex PCR, yet TCRdb's version contains in-frame clones alone and is incomplete. The sample lists about 2.1 million clones, roughly 93% occurring once. Concerning this clone: Its antigen is as yet unknown.

V usage is TRBV15 and J usage is TRBJ1-5, with D perhaps TRBD1 (5 bases). Sequencing was done on a sample of naive CD8+ T cells from PBMCs. This receptor was identified in a man younger than 35 in good health. Some clones in this sample may be carry-over from other donors' samples. CDR3 sequence (DNA): TGTGCCACCAGAGCTGGGAGGGGCAGCAATCAGCCCCAGCATTTT. It yields the protein CATRAGRGSNQPQHF. Drawing the rest from reference TRBV15 and TRBJ1-5, the complete variable domain is DAMVIQNPRYQVTQFGKPVTLSCSQTLNHNVMYWYQQKSSQAPKLLFHYYDKDFNNEADTPDNFQSRRPNTSFCFLDIRSPGLGDTAMYLCATRAGRGSNQPQHFGDGTRLSIL.